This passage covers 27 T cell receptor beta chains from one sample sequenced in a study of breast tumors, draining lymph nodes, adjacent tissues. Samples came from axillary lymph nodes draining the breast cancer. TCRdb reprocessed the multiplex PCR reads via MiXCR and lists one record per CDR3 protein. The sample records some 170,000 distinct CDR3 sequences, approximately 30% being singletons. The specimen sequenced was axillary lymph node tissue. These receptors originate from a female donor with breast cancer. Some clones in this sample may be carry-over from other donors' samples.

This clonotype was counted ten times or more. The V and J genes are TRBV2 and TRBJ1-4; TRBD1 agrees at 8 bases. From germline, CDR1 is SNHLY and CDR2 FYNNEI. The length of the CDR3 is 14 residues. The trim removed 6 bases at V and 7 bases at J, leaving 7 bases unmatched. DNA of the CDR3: TGTGCCAGCAGCAAGGACAGGGCGGGTGAAAAACTGTTTTTT. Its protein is CASSKDRAGEKLFF.

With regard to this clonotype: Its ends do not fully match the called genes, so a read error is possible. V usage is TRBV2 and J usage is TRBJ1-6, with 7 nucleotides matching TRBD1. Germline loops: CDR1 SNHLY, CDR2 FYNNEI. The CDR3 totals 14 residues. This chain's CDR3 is CASVTGQMNSPLRF. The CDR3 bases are TGTGCCAGCGTCACGGGACAGATGAACTCACCCCTCCGCTTT.

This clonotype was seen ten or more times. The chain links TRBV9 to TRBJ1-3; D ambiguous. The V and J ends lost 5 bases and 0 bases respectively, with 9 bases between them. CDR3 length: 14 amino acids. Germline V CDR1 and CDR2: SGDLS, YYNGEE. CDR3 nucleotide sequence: TGTGCCAGCAGTGAGGACCTCTCTGGAAACACCATATATTTT. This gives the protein CASSEDLSGNTIYF.

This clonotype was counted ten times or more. The CDR3, as DNA: TGCAGCGTTGAAAGCCCGGGGGTCGAGCAGTACTTC. It yields the protein CSVESPGVEQYF. This chain links TRBV29-1 with TRBJ2-7; TRBD2 is a possible D gene (6 bases). This CDR3 is 12 amino acids long. Germline values: CDR1 SQVTM, CDR2 ANQGSEA. The V end lost 2 bases, the J end lost 6 bases, and 11 bases lay between the germline ends.

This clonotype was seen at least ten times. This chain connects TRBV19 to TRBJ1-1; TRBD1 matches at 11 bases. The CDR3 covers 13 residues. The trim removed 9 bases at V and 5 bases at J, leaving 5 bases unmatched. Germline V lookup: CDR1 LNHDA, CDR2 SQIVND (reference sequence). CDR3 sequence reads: CASSRDRGTEAFF. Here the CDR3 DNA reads TGTGCCAGCAGTCGGGACAGGGGGACTGAAGCTTTCTTT.

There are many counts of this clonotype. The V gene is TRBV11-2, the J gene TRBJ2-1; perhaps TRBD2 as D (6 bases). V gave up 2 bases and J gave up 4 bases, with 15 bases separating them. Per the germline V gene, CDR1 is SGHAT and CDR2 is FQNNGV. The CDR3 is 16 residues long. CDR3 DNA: TGTGCCAGCAGCTTAATCGCGAGGGGAGGTTACAATGAGCAGTTCTTC. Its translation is CASSLIARGGYNEQFF.

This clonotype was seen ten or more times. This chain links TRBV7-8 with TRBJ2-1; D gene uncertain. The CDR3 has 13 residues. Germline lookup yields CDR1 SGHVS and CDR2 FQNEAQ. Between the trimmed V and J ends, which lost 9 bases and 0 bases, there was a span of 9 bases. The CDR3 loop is CARVAFSYNEQFF. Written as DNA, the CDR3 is TGTGCCAGGGTGGCTTTCTCCTACAATGAGCAGTTCTTC.

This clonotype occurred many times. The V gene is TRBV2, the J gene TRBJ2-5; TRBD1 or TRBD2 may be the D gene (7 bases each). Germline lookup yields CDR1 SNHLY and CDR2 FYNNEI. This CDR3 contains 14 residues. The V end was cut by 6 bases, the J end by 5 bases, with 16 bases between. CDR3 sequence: CASRSRGGGETQYF. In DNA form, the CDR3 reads TGTGCCAGCAGGTCGCGGGGAGGGGGCGAGACCCAGTACTTC.

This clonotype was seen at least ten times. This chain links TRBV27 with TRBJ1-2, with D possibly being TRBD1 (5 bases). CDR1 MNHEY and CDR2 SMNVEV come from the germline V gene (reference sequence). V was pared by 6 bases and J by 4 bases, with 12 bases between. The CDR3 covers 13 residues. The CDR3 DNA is TGTGCCAGCAGCCCAGGGACCGTCTATGGCTACACCTTC. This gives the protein CASSPGTVYGYTF.

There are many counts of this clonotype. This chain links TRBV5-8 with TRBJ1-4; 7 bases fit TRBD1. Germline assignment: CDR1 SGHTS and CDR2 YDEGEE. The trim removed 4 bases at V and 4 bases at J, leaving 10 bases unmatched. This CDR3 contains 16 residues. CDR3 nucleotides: TGTGCCAGCAGCCTGGGGAAGGGGGCTTTTAATGAAAAACTGTTTTTT. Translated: CASSLGKGAFNEKLFF.

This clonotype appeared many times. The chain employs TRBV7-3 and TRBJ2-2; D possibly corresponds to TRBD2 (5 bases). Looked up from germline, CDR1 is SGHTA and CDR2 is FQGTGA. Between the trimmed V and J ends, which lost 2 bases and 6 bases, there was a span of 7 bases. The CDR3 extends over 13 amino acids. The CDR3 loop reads CASSLEGPGELFF. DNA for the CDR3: TGTGCCAGCAGCTTAGAGGGTCCCGGGGAGCTGTTTTTT.

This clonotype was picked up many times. As DNA, the CDR3 is TGTGCCAGCAGCTGGGGTCCGGGAACTAATGAAAAACTGTTTTTT. Translation gives CASSWGPGTNEKLFF. The chain couples TRBV7-2 to TRBJ1-4, with D unclear. This CDR3 contains 15 residues. Germline CDR1 reads SGHTA; CDR2 reads FQGNSA. Deletions cut 4 bases from V and 1 base from J, with 10 bases between.

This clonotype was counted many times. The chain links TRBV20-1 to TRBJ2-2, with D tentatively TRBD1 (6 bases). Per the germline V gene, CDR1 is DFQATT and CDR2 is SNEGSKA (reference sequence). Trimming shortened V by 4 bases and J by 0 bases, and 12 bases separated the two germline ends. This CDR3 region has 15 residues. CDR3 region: CSATGVHSNTGELFF. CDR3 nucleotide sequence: TGCAGTGCTACAGGGGTACACTCGAACACCGGGGAGCTGTTTTTT.

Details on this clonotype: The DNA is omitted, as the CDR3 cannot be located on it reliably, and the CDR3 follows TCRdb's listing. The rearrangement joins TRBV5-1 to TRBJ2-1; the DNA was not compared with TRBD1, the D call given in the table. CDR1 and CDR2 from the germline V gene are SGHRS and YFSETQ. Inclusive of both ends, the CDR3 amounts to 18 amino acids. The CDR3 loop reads CASSFYICSAPRTGTKFF.

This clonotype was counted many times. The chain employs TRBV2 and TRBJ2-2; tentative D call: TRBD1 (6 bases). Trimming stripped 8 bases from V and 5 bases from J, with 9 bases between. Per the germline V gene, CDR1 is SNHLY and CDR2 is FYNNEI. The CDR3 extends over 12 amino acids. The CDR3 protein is CASAGVTGELFF. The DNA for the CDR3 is TGTGCCAGCGCAGGGGTTACCGGGGAGCTGTTTTTT.

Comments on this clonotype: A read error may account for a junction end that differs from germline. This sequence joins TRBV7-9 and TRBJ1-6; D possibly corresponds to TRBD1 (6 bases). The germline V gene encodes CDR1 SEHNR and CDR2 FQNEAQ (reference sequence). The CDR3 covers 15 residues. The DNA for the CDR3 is TGTGCCGGCAGCTTGGCAGCAGGGGTCAATTCACCCCTCCACTTT. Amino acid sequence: CAGSLAAGVNSPLHF.

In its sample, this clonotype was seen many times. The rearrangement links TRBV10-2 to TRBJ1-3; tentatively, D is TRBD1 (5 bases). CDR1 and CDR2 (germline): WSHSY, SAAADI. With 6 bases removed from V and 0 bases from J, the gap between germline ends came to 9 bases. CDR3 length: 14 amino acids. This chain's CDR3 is CASRERGSGNTIYF. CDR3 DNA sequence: TGCGCCAGCAGGGAGAGGGGCTCTGGAAACACCATATATTTT.

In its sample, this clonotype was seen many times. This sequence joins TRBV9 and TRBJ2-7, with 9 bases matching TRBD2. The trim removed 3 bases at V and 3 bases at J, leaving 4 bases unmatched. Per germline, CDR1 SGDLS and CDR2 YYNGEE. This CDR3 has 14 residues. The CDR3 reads CASSDGAGGYEQYF. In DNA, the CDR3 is TGTGCCAGCAGCGACGGAGCGGGGGGCTACGAGCAGTACTTC.

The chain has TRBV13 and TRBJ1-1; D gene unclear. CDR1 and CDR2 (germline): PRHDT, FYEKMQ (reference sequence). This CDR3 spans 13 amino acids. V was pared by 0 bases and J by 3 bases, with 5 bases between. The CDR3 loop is CASSLGHDTEAFF. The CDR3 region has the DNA TGTGCCAGCAGCTTAGGACACGACACTGAAGCTTTCTTT.

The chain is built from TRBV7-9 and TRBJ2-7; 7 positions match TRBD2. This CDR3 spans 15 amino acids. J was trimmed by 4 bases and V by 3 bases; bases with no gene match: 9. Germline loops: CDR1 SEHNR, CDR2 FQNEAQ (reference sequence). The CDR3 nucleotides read TGTGCCAGCAGCTTTGCGGGAGTTGTGACATACGAGCAGTACTTC. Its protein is CASSFAGVVTYEQYF.

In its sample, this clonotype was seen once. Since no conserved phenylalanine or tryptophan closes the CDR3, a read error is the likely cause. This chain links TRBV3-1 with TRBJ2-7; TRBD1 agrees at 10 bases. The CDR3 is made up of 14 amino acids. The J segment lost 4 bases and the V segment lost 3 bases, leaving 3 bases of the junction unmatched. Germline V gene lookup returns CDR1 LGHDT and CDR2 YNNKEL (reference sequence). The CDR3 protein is CASSHGQGGYEQYS. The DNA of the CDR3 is TGTGCCAGCAGCCATGGACAGGGGGGGTACGAGCAGTACTCC.

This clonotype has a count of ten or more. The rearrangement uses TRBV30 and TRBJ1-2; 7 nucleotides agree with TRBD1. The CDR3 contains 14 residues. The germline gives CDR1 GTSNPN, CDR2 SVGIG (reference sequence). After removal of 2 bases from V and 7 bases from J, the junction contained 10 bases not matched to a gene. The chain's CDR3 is CAWSLWTGGTGYTF. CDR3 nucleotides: TGTGCCTGGAGTCTGTGGACAGGAGGTACTGGCTACACCTTC.

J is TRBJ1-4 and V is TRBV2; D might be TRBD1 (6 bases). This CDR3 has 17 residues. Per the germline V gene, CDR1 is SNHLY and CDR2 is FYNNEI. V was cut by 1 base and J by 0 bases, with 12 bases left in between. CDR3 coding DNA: TGTGCCAGCAGTGAAGGGCAGGGGAATCCAACTAATGAAAAACTGTTTTTT. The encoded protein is CASSEGQGNPTNEKLFF.

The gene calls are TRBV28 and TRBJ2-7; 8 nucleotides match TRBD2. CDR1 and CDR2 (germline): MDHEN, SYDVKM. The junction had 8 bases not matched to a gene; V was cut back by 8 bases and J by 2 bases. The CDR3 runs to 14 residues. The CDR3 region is CASSVRGVAYEQYF. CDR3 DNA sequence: TGTGCCAGCTCCGTGCGGGGGGTGGCCTACGAGCAGTACTTC.

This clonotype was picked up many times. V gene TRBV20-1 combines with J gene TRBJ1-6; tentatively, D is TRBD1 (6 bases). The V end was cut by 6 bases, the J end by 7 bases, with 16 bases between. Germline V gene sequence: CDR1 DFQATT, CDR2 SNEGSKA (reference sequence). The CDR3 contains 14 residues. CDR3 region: CSALRGERNSPLHF. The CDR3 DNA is TGCAGTGCCCTGAGGGGGGAACGAAATTCACCCCTCCACTTT.

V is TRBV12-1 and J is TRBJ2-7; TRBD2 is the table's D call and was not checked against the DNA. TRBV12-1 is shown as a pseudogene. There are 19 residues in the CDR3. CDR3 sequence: CASSPRGLAESWGTYEQYF. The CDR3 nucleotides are TGTGCCAGCAGCCCACGGGGACTAGCGGAGTCCTGGGGCACTTACGAGCAGTACTTC.

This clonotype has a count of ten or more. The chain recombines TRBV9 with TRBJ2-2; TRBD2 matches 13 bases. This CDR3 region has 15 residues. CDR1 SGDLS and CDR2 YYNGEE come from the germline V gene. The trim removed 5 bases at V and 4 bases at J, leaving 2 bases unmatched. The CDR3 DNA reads TGTGCCAGCAGAGGACTAGCGGGAGTCACCGGGGAGCTGTTTTTT. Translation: CASRGLAGVTGELFF.